Listed below are T cell receptor beta chains from one sample, sequenced in a study of cytomegalovirus exposure and HLA in healthy donors. TCRdb's copy holds only in-frame clones and misses some; the assay was immunoSEQ multiplex PCR. The sample totals under 200,000 clones. The sample consisted of PBMCs. The receptor set was obtained from a man aged 25-45 years in good health and CMV-seronegative. The CDR3 runs from the conserved cysteine through the conserved F or W. The D gene is left open where the match is weak.

d_gene,j_gene,v_gene,CDR3aa,CDR3nt
TRBD1,TRBJ2-5,TRBV7-3,CASSAQGARETQYF,TGTGCCAGCAGCGCGCAGGGGGCGCGGGAGACCCAGTACTTC
TRBD1,TRBJ1-3,TRBV2,CASKKGQGNTIYF,TGTGCCAGCAAGAAGGGACAGGGAAACACCATATATTTT
TRBD1,TRBJ2-4,TRBV28,CASNRGPKNIQYF,TGTGCCAGCAATAGGGGGCCCAAAAACATTCAGTACTTC
-,TRBJ2-3,TRBV6-1,CASRAGIPDTQYF,TGTGCCAGCAGGGCAGGGATCCCAGATACGCAGTATTTT
-,TRBJ1-1,TRBV10-2,CASSDLGTLNTEAFF,TGCGCCAGCAGTGATCTAGGCACTTTGAACACTGAAGCTTTCTTT
-,TRBJ2-7,TRBV27,CASSSSGHEPYEQYF,-
-,TRBJ1-1,TRBV28,CASSSMIIRDTNRNTEAFF,TGTGCCAGCAGTTCTATGATCATTAGGGACACGAACCGAAACACTGAAGCTTTCTTT
-,TRBJ2-3,TRBV10-3,CATNTRGRTDTQYF,TGTGCCACAAATACAAGGGGTAGGACAGATACGCAGTATTTT
TRBD2,TRBJ2-4,TRBV4-1,CASSQALAERAKNIQYF,TGCGCCAGCAGCCAAGCTCTAGCGGAAAGAGCCAAAAACATTCAGTACTTC
TRBD2,TRBJ2-1,TRBV4-1,CASSQDRLRPSGRVDEQFF,TGCGCCAGCAGCCAAGATAGATTACGGCCGAGCGGGAGGGTGGATGAGCAGTTCTTC
-,TRBJ2-1,TRBV4-1,CASSQELMGLEYNEQFF,TGCGCCAGCAGCCAAGAGTTGATGGGACTGGAGTACAATGAGCAGTTCTTC
TRBD1,TRBJ1-5,TRBV5-5,CASSLRQGGNQPQHF,TGTGCCAGCAGCTTGAGACAGGGTGGCAATCAGCCCCAGCATTTT
-,TRBJ1-5,TRBV5-8,CASSPTGGWGQPQHF,TGTGCCAGCAGCCCAACGGGGGGCTGGGGTCAGCCCCAGCATTTT
TRBD1,TRBJ2-6,TRBV27,CASSPSGQEIFSGANVLTF,TGTGCCAGCAGTCCCTCGGGACAGGAGATTTTCTCTGGGGCCAACGTCCTGACTTTC
TRBD1,TRBJ2-5,TRBV7-9,CASKIQGKETQYF,TGTGCCAGCAAGATACAGGGGAAAGAGACCCAGTACTTC
TRBD1,TRBJ1-2,TRBV4-1,CASSQITGGPDGYTF,TGCGCCAGCAGCCAAATTACAGGGGGCCCGGATGGCTACACCTTC
TRBD2,TRBJ2-5,TRBV4-1,CASSQGGGRIGETQYF,TGCGCCAGCAGCCAAGGGGGCGGGAGGATTGGGGAGACCCAGTACTTC